This TCR beta chain was documented in a study of blood T cell repertoires in COVID-19. The length of the CDR3 is 16 residues. V shed 0 bases and J shed 4 bases, with 16 bases lying between them. CDR1 and CDR2 (germline): SGHRS, YFSETQ. In the original workflow: Nucleated cell number was recorded as an estimate derived from reference gene primer amplification. Only in-frame clones appear in the TCRdb table, and some are missing; sequencing was by immunoSEQ multiplex PCR. V, J and clone size are those of that table, while D and trimming were read from the DNA. The profile covers approximately 190,000 clones, with around 83% appearing a single time and about 6.5% taken by the ten largest.

J is TRBJ1-2 and V is TRBV5-1, with D possibly TRBD1 on 5 matching bases. Sequenced input: peripheral blood. The clonotype comes from a woman aged 40-49 years with acute or convalescent COVID-19. The CDR3 sequence is CASSLASHRDFYGYTF. For the CDR3, the DNA is TGCGCCAGCAGCTTGGCCAGTCATCGGGACTTCTATGGCTACACCTTC.